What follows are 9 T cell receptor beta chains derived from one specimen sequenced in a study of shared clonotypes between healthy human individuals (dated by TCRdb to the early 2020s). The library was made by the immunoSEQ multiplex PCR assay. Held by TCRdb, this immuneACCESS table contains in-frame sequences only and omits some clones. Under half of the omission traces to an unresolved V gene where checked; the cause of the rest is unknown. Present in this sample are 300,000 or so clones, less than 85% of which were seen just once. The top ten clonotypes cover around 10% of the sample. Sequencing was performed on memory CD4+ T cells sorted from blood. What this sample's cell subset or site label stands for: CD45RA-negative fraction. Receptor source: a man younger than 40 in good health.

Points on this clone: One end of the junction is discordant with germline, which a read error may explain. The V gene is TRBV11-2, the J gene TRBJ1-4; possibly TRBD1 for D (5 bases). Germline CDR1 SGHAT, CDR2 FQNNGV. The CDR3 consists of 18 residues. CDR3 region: CASSLEGIRGRVNQKLFF. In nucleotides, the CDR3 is TGTGCCAGCAGCTTAGAAGGCATCCGGGGACGGGTTAATCAAAAACTGTTTTTT.

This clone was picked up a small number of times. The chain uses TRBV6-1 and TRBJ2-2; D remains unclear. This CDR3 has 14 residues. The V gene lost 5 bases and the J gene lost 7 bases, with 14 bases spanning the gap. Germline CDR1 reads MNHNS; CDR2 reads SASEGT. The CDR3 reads CASSRTLRNGELFF. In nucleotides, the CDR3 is TGTGCCAGCAGTAGGACCCTAAGGAACGGGGAGCTGTTTTTT.

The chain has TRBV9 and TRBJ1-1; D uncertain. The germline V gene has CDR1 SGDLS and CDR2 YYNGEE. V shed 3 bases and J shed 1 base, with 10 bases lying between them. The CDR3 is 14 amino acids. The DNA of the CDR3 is TGTGCCAGCAGCGGACTAGACCCGAACACTGAAGCTTTCTTT. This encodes CASSGLDPNTEAFF.

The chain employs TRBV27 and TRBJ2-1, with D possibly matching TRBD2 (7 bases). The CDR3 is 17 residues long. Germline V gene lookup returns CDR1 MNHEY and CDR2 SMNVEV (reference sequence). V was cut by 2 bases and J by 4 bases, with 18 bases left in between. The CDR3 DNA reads TGTGCCAGCAGTTTACCCCACCGGGGGGCACGGTACAATGAGCAGTTCTTC. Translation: CASSLPHRGARYNEQFF.

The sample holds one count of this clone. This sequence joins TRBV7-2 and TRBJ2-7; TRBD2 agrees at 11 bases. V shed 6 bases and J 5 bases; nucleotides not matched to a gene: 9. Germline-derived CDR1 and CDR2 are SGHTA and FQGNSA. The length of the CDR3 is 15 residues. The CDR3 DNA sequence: TGTGCCAGCAGATCCGTAGCGGGAGGGCCCAACGAGCAGTACTTC. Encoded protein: CASRSVAGGPNEQYF.

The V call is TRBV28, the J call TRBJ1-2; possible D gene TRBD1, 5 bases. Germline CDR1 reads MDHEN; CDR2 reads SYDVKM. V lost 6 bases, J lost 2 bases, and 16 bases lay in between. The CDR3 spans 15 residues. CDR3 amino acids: CASRHPGRGNYGYTF. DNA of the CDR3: TGTGCCAGCAGGCACCCGGGACGCGGAAACTATGGCTACACCTTC.

In DNA, the CDR3 is TGTGCCAGCTCACTACGGCTAGCGCAACCGTCATTACATTACGAGCAGTACTTC. Protein: CASSLRLAQPSLHYEQYF. The chain recombines TRBV18 with TRBJ2-7; D is perhaps TRBD2 (6 bases). Trimming took off 4 bases at V and 4 bases at J, with 26 bases between the two ends. This CDR3 region has 18 residues. Germline CDR1 is KGHSH and CDR2 is LQKENI.

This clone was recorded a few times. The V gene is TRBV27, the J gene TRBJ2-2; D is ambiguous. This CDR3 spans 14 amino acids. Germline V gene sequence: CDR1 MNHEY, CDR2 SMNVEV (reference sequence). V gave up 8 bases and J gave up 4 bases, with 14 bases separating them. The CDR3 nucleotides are TGTGCCAGCGGCGCCTTCCACCTCACCGGGGAGCTGTTTTTT. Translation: CASGAFHLTGELFF.

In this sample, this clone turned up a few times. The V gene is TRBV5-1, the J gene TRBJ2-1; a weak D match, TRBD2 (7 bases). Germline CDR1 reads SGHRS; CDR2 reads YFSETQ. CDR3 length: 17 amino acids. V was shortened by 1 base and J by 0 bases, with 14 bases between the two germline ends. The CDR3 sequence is CASSLRGGQSSYNEQFF. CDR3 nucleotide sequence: TGCGCCAGCAGCTTGAGGGGGGGCCAAAGCTCCTACAATGAGCAGTTCTTC.